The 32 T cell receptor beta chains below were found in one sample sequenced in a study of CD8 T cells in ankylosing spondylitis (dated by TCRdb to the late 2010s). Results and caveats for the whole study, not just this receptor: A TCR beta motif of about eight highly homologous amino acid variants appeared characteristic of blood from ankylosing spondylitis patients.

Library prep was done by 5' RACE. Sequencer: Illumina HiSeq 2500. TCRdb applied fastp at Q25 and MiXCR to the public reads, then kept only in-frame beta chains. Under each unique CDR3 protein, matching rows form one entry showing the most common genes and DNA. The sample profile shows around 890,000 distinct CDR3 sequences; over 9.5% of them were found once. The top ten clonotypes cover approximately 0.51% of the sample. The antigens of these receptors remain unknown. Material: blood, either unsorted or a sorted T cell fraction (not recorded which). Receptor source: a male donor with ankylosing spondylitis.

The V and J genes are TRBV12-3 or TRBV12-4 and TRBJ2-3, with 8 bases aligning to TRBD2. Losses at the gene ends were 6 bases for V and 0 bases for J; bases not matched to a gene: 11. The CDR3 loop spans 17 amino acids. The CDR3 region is CASSSPGLGSSTDTQYF. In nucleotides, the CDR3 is TGTGCCAGCAGCTCCCCGGGACTAGGATCTAGCACAGATACGCAGTATTTT.

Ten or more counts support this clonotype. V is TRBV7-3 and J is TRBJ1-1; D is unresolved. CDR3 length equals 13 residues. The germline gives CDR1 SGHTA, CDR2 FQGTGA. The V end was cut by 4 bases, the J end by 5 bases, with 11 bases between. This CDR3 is CASSYGVGTEAFF. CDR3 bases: TGTGCCAGCAGCTACGGGGTTGGGACTGAAGCTTTCTTT.

The CDR3 coding sequence is TGTGCCAGCAGTTACGGGGGGGCGGGGACCGCCTACGAGCAGTACTTC. It yields the protein CASSYGGAGTAYEQYF. The V call is TRBV6-5, the J call TRBJ2-7, with D tentatively TRBD2 (7 bases). V dropped 2 bases and J dropped 2 bases, with 16 bases sitting between them. CDR1 is MNHEY and CDR2 is SVGAGI in the germline V gene. CDR3 length equals 16 residues.

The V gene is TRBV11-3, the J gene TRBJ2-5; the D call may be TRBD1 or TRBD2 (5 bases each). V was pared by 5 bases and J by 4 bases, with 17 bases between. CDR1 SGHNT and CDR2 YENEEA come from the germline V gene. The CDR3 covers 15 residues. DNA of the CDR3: TGTGCCAGCAGCCGAGGGACCGCCATAGTAGAGACCCAGTACTTC. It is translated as CASSRGTAIVETQYF.

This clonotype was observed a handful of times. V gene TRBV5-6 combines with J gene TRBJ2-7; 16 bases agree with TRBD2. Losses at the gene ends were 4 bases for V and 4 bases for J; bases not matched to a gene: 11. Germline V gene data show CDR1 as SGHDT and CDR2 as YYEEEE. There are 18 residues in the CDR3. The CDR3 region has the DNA TGTGCCAGCAGCAAGCCGGGACTAGCGGGAGGGCCTGATTACGAGCAGTACTTC. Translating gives CASSKPGLAGGPDYEQYF.

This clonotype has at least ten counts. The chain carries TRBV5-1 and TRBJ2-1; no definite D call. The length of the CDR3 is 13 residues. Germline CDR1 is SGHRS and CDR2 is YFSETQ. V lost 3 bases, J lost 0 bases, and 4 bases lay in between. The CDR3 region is CASSSSSYNEQFF. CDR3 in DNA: TGCGCCAGCAGCTCGAGCTCCTACAATGAGCAGTTCTTC.

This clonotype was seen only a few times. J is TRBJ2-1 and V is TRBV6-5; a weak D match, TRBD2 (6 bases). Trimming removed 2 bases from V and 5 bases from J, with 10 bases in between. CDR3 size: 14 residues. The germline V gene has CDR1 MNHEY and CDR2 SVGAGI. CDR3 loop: CASSYPGSHNEQFF. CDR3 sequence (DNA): TGTGCCAGCAGTTACCCCGGGAGCCACAATGAGCAGTTCTTC.

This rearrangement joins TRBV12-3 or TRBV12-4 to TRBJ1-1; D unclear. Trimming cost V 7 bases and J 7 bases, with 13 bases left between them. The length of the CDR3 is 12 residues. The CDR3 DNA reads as TGTGCCAGCACAAGGTGGGCCAGTGAAGCTTTCTTT. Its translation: CASTRWASEAFF.

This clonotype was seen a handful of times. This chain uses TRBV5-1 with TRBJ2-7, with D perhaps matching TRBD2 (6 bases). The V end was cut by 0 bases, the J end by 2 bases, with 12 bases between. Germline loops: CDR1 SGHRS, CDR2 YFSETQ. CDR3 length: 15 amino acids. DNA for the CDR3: TGCGCCAGCAGCTTGGCCGGGAGTGACCCCTACGAGCAGTACTTC. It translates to CASSLAGSDPYEQYF.

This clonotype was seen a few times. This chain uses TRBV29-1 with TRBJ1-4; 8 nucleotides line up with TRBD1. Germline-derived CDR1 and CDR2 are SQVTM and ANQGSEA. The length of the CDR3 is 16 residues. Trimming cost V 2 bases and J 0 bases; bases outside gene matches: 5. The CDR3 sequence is CSVETGGSSTNEKLFF. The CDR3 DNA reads TGCAGCGTTGAAACAGGGGGTTCCTCAACTAATGAAAAACTGTTTTTT. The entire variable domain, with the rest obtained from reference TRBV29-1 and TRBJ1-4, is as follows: SAVISQKPSRDICQRGTSLTIQCQVDSQVTMMFWYRQQPGQSLTLIATANQGSEATYESGFVIDKFPISRPNLTFSTLTVSNMSPEDSSIYLCSVETGGSSTNEKLFFGSGTQLSVL.

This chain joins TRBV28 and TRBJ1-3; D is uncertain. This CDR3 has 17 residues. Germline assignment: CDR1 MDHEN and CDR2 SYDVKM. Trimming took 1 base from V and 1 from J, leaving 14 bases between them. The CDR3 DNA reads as TGTGCCAGCAGTTTATCTATAAAGGCAAGATCTGGAAACACCATATATTTT. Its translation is CASSLSIKARSGNTIYF.

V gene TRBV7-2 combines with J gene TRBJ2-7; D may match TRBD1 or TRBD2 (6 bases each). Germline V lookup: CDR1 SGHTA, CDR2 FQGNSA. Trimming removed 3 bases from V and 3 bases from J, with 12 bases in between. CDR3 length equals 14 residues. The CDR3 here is CASSFQGTDYEQYF. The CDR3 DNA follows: TGTGCCAGCAGCTTTCAGGGGACTGACTACGAGCAGTACTTC.

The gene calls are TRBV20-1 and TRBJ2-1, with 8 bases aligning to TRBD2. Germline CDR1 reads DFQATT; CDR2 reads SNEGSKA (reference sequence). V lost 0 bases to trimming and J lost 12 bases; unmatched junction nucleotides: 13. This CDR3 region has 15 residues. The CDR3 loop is CSARDIGGGQWSQFF. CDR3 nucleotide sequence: TGCAGTGCTAGAGATATCGGGGGGGGCCAGTGGTCGCAGTTCTTC.

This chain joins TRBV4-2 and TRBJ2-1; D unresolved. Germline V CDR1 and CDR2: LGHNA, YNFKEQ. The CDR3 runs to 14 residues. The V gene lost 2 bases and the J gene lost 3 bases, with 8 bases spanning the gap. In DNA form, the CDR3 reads TGTGCCAGCAGCCAACCACCCTACTACAATGAGCAGTTCTTC. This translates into CASSQPPYYNEQFF.

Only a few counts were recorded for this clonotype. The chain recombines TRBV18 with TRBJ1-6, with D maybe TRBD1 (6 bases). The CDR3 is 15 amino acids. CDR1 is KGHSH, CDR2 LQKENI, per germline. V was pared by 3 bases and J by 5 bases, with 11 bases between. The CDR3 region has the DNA TGTGCCAGCTCACCTGAGGGACACGATAATTCACCCCTCCACTTT. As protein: CASSPEGHDNSPLHF.

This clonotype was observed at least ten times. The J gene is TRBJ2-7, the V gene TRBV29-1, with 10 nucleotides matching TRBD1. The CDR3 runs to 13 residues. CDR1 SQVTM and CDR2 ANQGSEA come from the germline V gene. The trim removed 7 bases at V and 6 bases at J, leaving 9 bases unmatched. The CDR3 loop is CSAADRGMSEQYF. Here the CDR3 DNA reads TGCAGCGCTGCGGACAGGGGGATGAGCGAGCAGTACTTC.

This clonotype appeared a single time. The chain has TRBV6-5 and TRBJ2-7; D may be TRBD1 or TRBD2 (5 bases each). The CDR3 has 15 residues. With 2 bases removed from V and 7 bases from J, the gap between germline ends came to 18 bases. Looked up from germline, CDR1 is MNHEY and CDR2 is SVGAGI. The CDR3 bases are TGTGCCAGCAGTTACGGTTGGGGACGAACTGTTGAGCAGTACTTC. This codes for CASSYGWGRTVEQYF.

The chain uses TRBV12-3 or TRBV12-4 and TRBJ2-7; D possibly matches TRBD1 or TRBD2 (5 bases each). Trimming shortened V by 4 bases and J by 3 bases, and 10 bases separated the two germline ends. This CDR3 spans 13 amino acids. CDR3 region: CASSSGAVYEQYF. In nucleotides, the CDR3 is TGTGCCAGCAGTTCCGGGGCGGTCTACGAGCAGTACTTC.

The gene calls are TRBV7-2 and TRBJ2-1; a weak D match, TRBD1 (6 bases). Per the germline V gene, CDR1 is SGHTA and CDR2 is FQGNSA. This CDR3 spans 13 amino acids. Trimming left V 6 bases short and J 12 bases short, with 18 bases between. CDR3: CASRSNGGTRQFF. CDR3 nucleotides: TGTGCCAGCAGGTCAAATGGGGGCACCCGGCAGTTCTTC.

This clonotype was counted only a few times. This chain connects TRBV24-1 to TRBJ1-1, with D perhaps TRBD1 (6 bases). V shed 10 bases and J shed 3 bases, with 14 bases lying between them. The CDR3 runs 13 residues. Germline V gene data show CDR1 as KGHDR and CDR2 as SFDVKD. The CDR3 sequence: CATRGGLDTEAFF. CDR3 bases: TGTGCCACTCGGGGGGGGCTGGACACTGAAGCTTTCTTT.

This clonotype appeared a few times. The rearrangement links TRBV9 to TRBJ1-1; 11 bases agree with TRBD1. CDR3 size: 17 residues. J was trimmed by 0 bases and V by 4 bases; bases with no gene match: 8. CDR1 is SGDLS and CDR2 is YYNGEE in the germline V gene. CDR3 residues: CASSSRGTGGMNTEAFF. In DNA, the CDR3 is TGTGCCAGCAGCTCCCGAGGGACAGGGGGAATGAACACTGAAGCTTTCTTT.

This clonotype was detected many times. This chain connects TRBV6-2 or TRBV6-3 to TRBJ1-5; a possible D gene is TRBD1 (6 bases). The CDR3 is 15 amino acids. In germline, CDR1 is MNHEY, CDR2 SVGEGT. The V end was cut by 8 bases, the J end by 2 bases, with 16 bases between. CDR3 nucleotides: TGTGCCAGCTCCCGAGGGGGGGACGGCAATCAGCCCCAGCATTTT. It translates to CASSRGGDGNQPQHF.

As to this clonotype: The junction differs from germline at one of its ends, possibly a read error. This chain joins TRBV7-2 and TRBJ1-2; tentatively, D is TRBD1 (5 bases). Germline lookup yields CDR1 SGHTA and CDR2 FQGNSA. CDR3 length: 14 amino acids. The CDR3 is CASSFQGANYGYTF. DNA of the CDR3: TGTGCCAGCAGCTTTCAGGGAGCTAACTACGGCTACACCTTC. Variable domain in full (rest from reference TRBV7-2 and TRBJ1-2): GAGVSQSPSNKVTEKGKDVELRCDPISGHTALYWYRQSLGQGLEFLIYFQGNSAPDKSGLPSDRFSAERTGGSVSTLTIQRTQQEDSAVYLCASSFQGANYGYTFGSGTRLTVV.

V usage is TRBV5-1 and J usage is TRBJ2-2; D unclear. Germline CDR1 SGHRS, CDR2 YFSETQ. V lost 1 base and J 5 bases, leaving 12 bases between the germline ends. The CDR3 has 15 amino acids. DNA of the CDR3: TGCGCCAGCAGCTTGATCGAGACACAGACCGGGGAGCTGTTTTTT. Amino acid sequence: CASSLIETQTGELFF. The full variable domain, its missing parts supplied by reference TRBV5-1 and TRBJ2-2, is KAGVTQTPRYLIKTRGQQVTLSCSPISGHRSVSWYQQTPGQGLQFLFEYFSETQRNKGNFPGRFSGRQFSNSRSEMNVSTLELGDSALYLCASSLIETQTGELFFGEGSRLTVL.

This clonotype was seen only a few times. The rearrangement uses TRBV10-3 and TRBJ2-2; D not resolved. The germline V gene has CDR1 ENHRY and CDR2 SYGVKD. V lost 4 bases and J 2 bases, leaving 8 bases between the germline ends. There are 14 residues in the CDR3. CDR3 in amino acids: CAISVTSNTGELFF. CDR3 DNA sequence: TGTGCCATCAGTGTCACTTCCAACACCGGGGAGCTGTTTTTT.

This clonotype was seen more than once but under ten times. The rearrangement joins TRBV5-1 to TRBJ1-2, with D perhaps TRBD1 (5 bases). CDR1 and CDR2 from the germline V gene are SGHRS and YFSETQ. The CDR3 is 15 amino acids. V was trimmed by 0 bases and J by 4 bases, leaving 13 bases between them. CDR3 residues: CASSLAGGKGYGYTF. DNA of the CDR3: TGCGCCAGCAGCTTGGCCGGGGGGAAAGGCTATGGCTACACCTTC.

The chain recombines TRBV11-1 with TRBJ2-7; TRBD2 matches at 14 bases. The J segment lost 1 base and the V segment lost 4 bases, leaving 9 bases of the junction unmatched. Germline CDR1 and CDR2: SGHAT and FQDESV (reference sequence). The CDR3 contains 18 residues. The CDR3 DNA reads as TGTGCCAGCAGCTCCCCACCCGGGACTAGCGGGGGATCCTACGAGCAGTACTTC. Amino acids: CASSSPPGTSGGSYEQYF.

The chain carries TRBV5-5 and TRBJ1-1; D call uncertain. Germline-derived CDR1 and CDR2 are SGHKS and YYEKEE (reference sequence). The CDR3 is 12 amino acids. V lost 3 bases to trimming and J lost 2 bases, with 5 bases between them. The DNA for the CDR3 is TGTGCCAGCAGCTGGGATAACACTGAAGCTTTCTTT. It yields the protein CASSWDNTEAFF.

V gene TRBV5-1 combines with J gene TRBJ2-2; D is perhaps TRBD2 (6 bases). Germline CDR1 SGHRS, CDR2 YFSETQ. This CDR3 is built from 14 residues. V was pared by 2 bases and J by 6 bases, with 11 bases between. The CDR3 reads CASSFAGIAGELFF. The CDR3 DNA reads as TGCGCCAGCAGCTTTGCGGGAATAGCCGGGGAGCTGTTTTTT.

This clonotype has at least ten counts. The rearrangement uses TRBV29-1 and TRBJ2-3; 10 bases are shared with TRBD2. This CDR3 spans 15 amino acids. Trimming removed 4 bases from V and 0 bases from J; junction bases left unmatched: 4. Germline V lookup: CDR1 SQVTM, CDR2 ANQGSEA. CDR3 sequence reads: CSVAASGSSTDTQYF. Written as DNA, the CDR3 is TGCAGCGTTGCCGCTAGCGGGAGTAGCACAGATACGCAGTATTTT.

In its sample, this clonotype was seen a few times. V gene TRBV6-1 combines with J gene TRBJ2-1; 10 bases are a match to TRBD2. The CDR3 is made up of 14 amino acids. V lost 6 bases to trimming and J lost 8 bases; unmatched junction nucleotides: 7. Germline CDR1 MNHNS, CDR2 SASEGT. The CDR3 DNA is TGTGCCAGCAGCAAGCGGGAGGGCCGCCATGAGCAGTTCTTC. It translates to CASSKREGRHEQFF.

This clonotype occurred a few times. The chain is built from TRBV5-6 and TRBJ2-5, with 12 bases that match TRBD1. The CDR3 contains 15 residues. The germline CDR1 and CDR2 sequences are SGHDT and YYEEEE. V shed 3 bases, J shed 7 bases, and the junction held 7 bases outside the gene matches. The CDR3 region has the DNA TGTGCCAGCAGCTACCGGGACAGGGGGCCGGTGACCCAGTACTTC. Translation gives CASSYRDRGPVTQYF.